This T cell receptor (beta chain) was sequenced for a study of CD8 T cells in Susac syndrome. Study as a whole: Within the sequenced group of Susac syndrome patients, 5 or 6 showed active disease and roughly 8 were in remission.

After extraction with the RNeasy kit, roughly 0.45 to 1 ug of the RNA was reverse transcribed using random hexamers. Across 54 Vbeta and 13 Jbeta, immunoSEQ multiplex PCR amplified TCR beta CDR3. TCRdb used MiXCR to reprocess the immunoSEQ multiplex PCR reads, holding one entry per CDR3 protein. The data contain about 240,000 distinct CDR3 sequences, about 95% of them singletons. In the case of this clonotype: Antigen: not known.

Trimming pared 6 bases from V and 0 bases from J, leaving 12 bases between. This CDR3 contains 16 residues. Germline values: CDR1 MNHEY, CDR2 SMNVEV (reference sequence). Sequencing of TCR beta was carried out in blood CD8+ and CD4+ T cells. Whole-study findings and limits: CD4+ T cell repertoires in Susac syndrome exhibited no evidence of clonal expansion.

The rearrangement joins TRBV27 to TRBJ2-6; D tentatively fits TRBD1 or TRBD2 (5 bases each). Sequencing was carried out using CD4+ T cells from PBMCs. The sequence derives from a human donor with Susac syndrome. CDR3 in DNA: TGTGCCAGCAGCTCGGGACGGAACTCTGGGGCCAACGTCCTGACTTTC. Translating gives CASSSGRNSGANVLTF.